The rows below give T cell receptor beta chains drawn from one sample of a study of identical twins. TCRdb reprocessed the 5' RACE reads via MiXCR and lists one record per CDR3 protein. The table lists around 490,000 distinct CDR3 sequences, around 15% of them singletons. These sequences were also reported in another study, on yellow fever vaccine responses in identical twins.

The sequencing sample was made of CD4+ T cells sorted from blood. The receptor set was obtained from a woman aged 18-30 years in good health. Both conserved end residues are part of each CDR3. A D gene is named only where the DNA matches it firmly. Not all rows give a size; the values are once, few, many and, for expanded clones, a class.

cdr3_aa cdr3_nt d_call j_call v_call clone_size
CASSQEGGTDPGELFF TGTGCCAGCAGCCAAGAAGGGGGGACAGATCCCGGGGAGCTGTTTTTT . TRBJ2-2 TRBV4-2 .
CASSSRAGGPGYTQYF TGCGCCAGCAGCTCAAGAGCGGGGGGGCCCGGATACACCCAGTACTTC TRBD2 TRBJ2-5 TRBV5-1 .
CASRLLTGATNTGELFF TGTGCCAGCAGGCTCCTTACCGGGGCTACGAACACCGGGGAGCTGTTTTTT . TRBJ2-2 TRBV7-9 few
CASSSARNAKNIQYF TGTGCCAGCAGCTCCGCCCGGAACGCCAAAAACATTCAGTACTTC . TRBJ2-4 TRBV11-2 .
CASSPRDRSSYNEQFF TGTGCCAGCAGCCCCAGGGACAGAAGCTCCTACAATGAGCAGTTCTTC TRBD1 TRBJ2-1 TRBV7-8 few
CASSYSSGGVSPLHF TGTGCCAGCAGTTACTCGTCTGGGGGCGTCTCACCCCTCCACTTT . TRBJ1-6 TRBV6-2/TRBV6-3 .
CASSPGLPSTDTQYF TGTGCCAGCAGCCCGGGACTTCCAAGCACAGATACGCAGTATTTT . TRBJ2-3 TRBV7-9 .
CSVEDGNSFLAKNIQYF TGCAGCGTTGAAGACGGGAACAGTTTCCTAGCCAAAAACATTCAGTACTTC . TRBJ2-4 TRBV29-1 few
CASSFQGLSGANVLTF TGTGCCAGCAGTTTTCAGGGTCTCTCTGGGGCCAACGTCCTGACTTTC . TRBJ2-6 TRBV12-3/TRBV12-4 many
CASSVDDRGTDGTQYF TGTGCCAGCAGCGTAGATGACAGGGGAACTGATGGTACGCAGTATTTT TRBD1 TRBJ2-3 TRBV9 .
CASRPGRRQETQYF TGTGCCAGCAGACCTGGACGAAGACAAGAGACCCAGTACTTC . TRBJ2-5 TRBV12-3/TRBV12-4 .
CASSLAWGEQFF TGTGCCAGCAGTTTAGCCTGGGGTGAGCAGTTCTTC . TRBJ2-1 TRBV12-3/TRBV12-4 .
CASSLIASGGFTDTQYF TGTGCCAGCAGCTTAATAGCTAGCGGGGGGTTCACAGATACGCAGTATTTT TRBD2 TRBJ2-3 TRBV7-3 .
CASATGGPGETQYF TGTGCCAGCGCCACGGGGGGGCCCGGGGAGACCCAGTACTTC TRBD2 TRBJ2-5 TRBV12-3/TRBV12-4 .
CASSLFTLGQNTGELFF TGTGCCAGCAGCTTATTTACCCTCGGCCAGAACACCGGGGAGCTGTTTTTT . TRBJ2-2 TRBV7-6 .
CASRQGHLKVELGYTF TGTGCCAGCAGACAGGGACATCTAAAGGTAGAGCTAGGCTACACCTTC . TRBJ1-2 TRBV5-6 few
CASSRRLGTSGQETQYF TGTGCCAGCAGTCGGAGGCTAGGGACTAGCGGACAAGAGACCCAGTACTTC TRBD2 TRBJ2-5 TRBV27 few